Listed here are 9 T cell receptor beta chains from one sample, sequenced in a study of blood T cell repertoires in COVID-19 (TCRdb year 2020). Libraries came from the immunoSEQ multiplex PCR assay. The table was pulled from immuneACCESS by TCRdb, which kept in-frame rearrangements only. Such tables lose some clones; where checked, under half of the loss comes from unresolved V genes, and the rest has no known cause. This sample gives roughly 45,000 clones in total; about 88% of them show up just once. Of the sample, roughly 19% is held by the ten largest clones. The specimen sequenced was peripheral blood. The source is a man aged 65-85 years with active COVID-19.

The V call is TRBV5-1, the J call TRBJ1-6, with TRBD1 as a possible D gene (5 bases). Trimming took 4 bases from V and 3 from J, leaving 17 bases between them. The germline V gene encodes CDR1 SGHRS and CDR2 YFSETQ. The CDR3 has 17 residues. CDR3 nucleotide sequence: TGCGCCAGCAGCCTTCGGGGAGGGGTCCTCTATAATTCACCCCTCCACTTT. Translation: CASSLRGGVLYNSPLHF.

This CDR3 is CASSEGGDGGREQFF. In DNA, the CDR3 is TGTGCCAGCAGTGAAGGGGGGGACGGGGGACGCGAGCAGTTCTTC. The V call is TRBV2, the J call TRBJ2-1; D might be TRBD2 (6 bases). CDR1 and CDR2 (germline): SNHLY, FYNNEI. Trimming pared 1 base from V and 10 bases from J, leaving 17 bases between. CDR3 length: 15 amino acids. Full variable domain (missing parts from reference TRBV2 and TRBJ2-1): EPEVTQTPSHQVTQMGQEVILRCVPISNHLYFYWYRQILGQKVEFLVSFYNNEISEKSEIFDDQFSVERPDGSNFTLKIRSTKLEDSAMYFCASSEGGDGGREQFFGPGTRLTVL.

The V call is TRBV7-3, the J call TRBJ2-3, with D perhaps TRBD1 (5 bases). The CDR3 covers 15 residues. Trimming pared 2 bases from V and 0 bases from J, leaving 9 bases between. In germline, CDR1 is SGHTA, CDR2 FQGTGA. The CDR3 protein is CASSLAGLSTDTQYF. Written as DNA, the CDR3 is TGTGCCAGCAGCTTAGCAGGGCTAAGCACAGATACGCAGTATTTT.

This rearrangement joins TRBV7-3 to TRBJ1-1, with a tentative D call TRBD1 (6 bases). Germline V CDR1 and CDR2: SGHTA, FQGTGA. With 2 bases removed from V and 4 bases from J, the gap between germline ends came to 14 bases. This CDR3 contains 15 residues. CDR3 sequence: CASSLGVQGSTEAFF. CDR3 DNA sequence: TGTGCCAGCAGCTTAGGGGTACAGGGTAGCACTGAAGCTTTCTTT.

The genes are TRBV28 and TRBJ2-4; D ambiguous. V was pared by 6 bases and J by 0 bases, with 6 bases between. The CDR3 sequence is 13 residues long. Germline V lookup: CDR1 MDHEN, CDR2 SYDVKM. The CDR3: CASSKLAKNIQYF. The CDR3 coding sequence is TGTGCCAGCAGCAAATTAGCCAAAAACATTCAGTACTTC.

This clone is a singleton in its sample. The J gene is TRBJ2-1, the V gene TRBV5-6, with TRBD2 as a possible D gene (5 bases). The germline V gene has CDR1 SGHDT and CDR2 YYEEEE. V was pared by 5 bases and J by 4 bases, with 19 bases between. CDR3 length: 16 residues. The DNA of the CDR3 is TGTGCCAGCAGTTCCCAACCAGCGGAGGCTTACAATGAGCAGTTCTTC. It specifies CASSSQPAEAYNEQFF.

The rearrangement uses TRBV5-4 and TRBJ2-3; 7 bases are a match to TRBD1. V shed 2 bases and J 3 bases; nucleotides not matched to a gene: 3. Germline V CDR1 and CDR2: SGHNT, YYREEE (reference sequence). This CDR3 contains 14 residues. CDR3 loop: CASSLGGPTDTQYF. Written as DNA, the CDR3 is TGTGCCAGCAGCTTAGGGGGCCCGACAGATACGCAGTATTTT.

A remark on this clone: The limits of the CDR3 on the DNA are not certain, so only TCRdb's listed CDR3 is given. This CDR3 reads CTSSQDVGAGNQPQHF. This sequence joins TRBV1 and TRBJ1-5; no check of the table's D call, TRBD1, against the DNA was made. TRBV1 corresponds to a pseudogene. The CDR3 extends over 16 residues, inclusive of both ends.

The V call is TRBV7-9, the J call TRBJ2-4; 7 bases agree with TRBD1. Per germline, CDR1 SEHNR and CDR2 FQNEAQ (reference sequence). CDR3 length equals 16 residues. Unmatched junction bases numbered 10, after V lost 5 bases and J lost 3 bases. The DNA of the CDR3 is TGTGCCAGCAGCGCCAGACAGGGCCTTGGCAAAAACATTCAGTACTTC. Amino acids: CASSARQGLGKNIQYF.